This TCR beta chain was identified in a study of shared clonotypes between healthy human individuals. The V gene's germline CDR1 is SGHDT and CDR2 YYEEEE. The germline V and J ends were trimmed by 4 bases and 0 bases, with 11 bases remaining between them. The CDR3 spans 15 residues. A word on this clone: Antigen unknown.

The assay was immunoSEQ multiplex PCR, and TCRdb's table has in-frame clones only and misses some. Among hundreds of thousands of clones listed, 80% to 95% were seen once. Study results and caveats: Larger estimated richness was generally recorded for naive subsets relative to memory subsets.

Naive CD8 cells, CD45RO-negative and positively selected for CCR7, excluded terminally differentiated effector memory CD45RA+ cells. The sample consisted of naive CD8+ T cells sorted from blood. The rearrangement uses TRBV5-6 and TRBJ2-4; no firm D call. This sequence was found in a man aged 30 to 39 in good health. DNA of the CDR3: TGTGCCAGCAGCCATACGATTCTAGCCAAAAACATTCAGTACTTC. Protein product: CASSHTILAKNIQYF. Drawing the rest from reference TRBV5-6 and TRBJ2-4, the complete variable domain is DAGVTQSPTHLIKTRGQQVTLRCSPKSGHDTVSWYQQALGQGPQFIFQYYEEEERQRGNFPDRFSGHQFPNYSSELNVNALLLGDSALYLCASSHTILAKNIQYFGAGTRLSVL.